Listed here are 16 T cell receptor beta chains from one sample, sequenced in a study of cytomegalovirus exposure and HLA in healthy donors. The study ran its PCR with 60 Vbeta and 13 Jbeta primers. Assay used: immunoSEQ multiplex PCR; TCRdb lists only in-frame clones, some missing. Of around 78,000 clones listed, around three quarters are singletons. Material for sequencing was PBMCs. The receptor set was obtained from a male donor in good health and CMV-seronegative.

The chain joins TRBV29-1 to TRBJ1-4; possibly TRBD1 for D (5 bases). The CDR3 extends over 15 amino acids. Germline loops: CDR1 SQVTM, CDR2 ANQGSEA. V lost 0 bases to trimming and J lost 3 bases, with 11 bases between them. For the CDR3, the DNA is TGCAGCGTTGAAGATTTGTCGGGGGCTAATGAAAAACTGTTTTTT. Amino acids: CSVEDLSGANEKLFF. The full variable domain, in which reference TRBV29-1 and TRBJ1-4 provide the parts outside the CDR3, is SAVISQKPSRDICQRGTSLTIQCQVDSQVTMMFWYRQQPGQSLTLIATANQGSEATYESGFVIDKFPISRPNLTFSTLTVSNMSPEDSSIYLCSVEDLSGANEKLFFGSGTQLSVL.

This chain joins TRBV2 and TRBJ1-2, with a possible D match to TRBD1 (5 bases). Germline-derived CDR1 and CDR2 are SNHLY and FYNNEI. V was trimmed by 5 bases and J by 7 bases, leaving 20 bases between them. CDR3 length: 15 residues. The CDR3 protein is CASSQDSTRRGGYTF. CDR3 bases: TGTGCCAGCAGTCAGGATTCGACAAGAAGGGGTGGCTACACCTTC.

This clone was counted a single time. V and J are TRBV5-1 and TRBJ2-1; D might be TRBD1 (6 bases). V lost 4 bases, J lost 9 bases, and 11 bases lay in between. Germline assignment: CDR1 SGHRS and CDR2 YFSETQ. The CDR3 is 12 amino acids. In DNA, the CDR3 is TGCGCCAGCAGCCAGCTCAGGGGTGAGCAGTTCTTC. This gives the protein CASSQLRGEQFF.

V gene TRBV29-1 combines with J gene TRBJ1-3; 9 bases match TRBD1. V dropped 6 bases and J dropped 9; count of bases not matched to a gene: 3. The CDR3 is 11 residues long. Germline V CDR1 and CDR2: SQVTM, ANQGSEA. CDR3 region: CSVGQGPTIYF. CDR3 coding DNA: TGCAGCGTGGGACAGGGCCCCACCATATATTTT.

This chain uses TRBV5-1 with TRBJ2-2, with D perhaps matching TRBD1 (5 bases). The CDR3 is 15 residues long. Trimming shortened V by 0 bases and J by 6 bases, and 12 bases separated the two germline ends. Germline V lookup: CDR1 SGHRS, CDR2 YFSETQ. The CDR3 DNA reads TGCGCCAGCAGCTTGGGCCCCGTAGGGGCCGGGGAGCTGTTTTTT. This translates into CASSLGPVGAGELFF.

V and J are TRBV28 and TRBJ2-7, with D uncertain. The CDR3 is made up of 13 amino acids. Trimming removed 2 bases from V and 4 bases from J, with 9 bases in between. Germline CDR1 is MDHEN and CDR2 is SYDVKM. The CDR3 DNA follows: TGTGCCAGCAGTTTAGGCACATTTTACGAGCAGTACTTC. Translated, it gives CASSLGTFYEQYF.

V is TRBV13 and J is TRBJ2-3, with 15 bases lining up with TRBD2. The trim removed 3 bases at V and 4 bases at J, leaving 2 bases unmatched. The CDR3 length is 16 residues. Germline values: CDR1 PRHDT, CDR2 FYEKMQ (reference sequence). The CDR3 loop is CASSLGLAGGADTQYF. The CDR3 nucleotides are TGTGCCAGCAGCTTGGGACTAGCGGGAGGAGCAGATACGCAGTATTTT.

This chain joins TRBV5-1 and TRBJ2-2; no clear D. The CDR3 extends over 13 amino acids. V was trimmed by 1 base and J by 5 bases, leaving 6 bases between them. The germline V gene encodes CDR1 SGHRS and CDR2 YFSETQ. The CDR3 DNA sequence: TGCGCCAGCAGCTTGCCCCCAACCGGGGAGCTGTTTTTT. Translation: CASSLPPTGELFF.

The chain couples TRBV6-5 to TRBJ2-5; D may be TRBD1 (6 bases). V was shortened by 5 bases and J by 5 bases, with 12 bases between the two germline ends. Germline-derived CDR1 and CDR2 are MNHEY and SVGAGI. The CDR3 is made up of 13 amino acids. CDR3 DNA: TGTGCCAGCAGTCAACAGGGCCGGGAGACCCAGTACTTC. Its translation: CASSQQGRETQYF.

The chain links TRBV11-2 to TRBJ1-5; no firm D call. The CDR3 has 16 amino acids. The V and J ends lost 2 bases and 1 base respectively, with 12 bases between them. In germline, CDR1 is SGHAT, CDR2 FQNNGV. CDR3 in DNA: TGTGCCAGCAGCTTAAATTCCCGAGTAAGCAATCAGCCCCAGCATTTT. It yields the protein CASSLNSRVSNQPQHF.

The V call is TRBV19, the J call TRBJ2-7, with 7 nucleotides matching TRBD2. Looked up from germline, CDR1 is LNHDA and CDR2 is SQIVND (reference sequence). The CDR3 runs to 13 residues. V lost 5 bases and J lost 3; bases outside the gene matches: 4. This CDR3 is CASSGRTSYEQYF. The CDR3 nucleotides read TGTGCCAGTAGTGGTCGGACTAGCTACGAGCAGTACTTC.

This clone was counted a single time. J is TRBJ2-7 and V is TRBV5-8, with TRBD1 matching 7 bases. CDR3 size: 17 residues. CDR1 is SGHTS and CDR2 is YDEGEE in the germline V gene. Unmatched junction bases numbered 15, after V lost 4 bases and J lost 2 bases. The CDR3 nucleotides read TGTGCCAGCAGCCCTCTCCGACAGGGTACCCTAACCTACGAGCAGTACTTC. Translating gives CASSPLRQGTLTYEQYF. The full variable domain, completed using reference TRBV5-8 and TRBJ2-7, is EAGVTQSPTHLIKTRGQQATLRCSPISGHTSVYWYQQALGLGLQFLLWYDEGEERNRGNFPPRFSGRQFPNYSSELNVNALELEDSALYLCASSPLRQGTLTYEQYFGPGTRLTVT.

The CDR3 region has the DNA TGTGCCAGCAGCCGCCAGCGGAACACTGAAGCTTTCTTT. This gives the protein CASSRQRNTEAFF. The V call is TRBV6-6, the J call TRBJ1-1; D ambiguous. There are 13 residues in the CDR3. Trimming removed 6 bases at V and 1 base at J, with 9 bases between. Germline V gene sequence: CDR1 MNHNY, CDR2 SVGAGI (reference sequence).

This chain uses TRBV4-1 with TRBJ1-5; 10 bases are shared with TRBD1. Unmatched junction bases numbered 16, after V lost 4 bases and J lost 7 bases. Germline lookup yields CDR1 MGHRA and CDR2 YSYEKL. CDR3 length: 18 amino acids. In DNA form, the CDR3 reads TGCGCCAGCAGCCCGAACCCCCCTGGACAGGGGGTGTGGCAGCCCCAGCATTTT. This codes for CASSPNPPGQGVWQPQHF.

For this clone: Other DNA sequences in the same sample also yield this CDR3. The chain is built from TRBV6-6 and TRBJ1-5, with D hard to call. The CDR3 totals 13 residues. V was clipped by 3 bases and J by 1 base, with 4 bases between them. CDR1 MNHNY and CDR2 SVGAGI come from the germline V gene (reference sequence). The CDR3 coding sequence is TGTGCCAGCAGTTATCAGAGCAATCAGCCCCAGCATTTT. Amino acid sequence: CASSYQSNQPQHF.

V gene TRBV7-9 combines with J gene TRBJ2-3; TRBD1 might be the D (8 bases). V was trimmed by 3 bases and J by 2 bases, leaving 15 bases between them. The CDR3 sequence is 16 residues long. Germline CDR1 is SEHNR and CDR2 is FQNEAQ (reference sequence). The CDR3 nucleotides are TGTGCCAGCAGCTTCGTGGACAGGGACTACACAGATACGCAGTATTTT. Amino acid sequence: CASSFVDRDYTDTQYF. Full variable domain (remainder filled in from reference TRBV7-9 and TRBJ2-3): DTGVSQNPRHKITKRGQNVTFRCDPISEHNRLYWYRQTLGQGPEFLTYFQNEAQLEKSRLLSDRFSAERPKGSFSTLEIQRTEQGDSAMYLCASSFVDRDYTDTQYFGPGTRLTVL.